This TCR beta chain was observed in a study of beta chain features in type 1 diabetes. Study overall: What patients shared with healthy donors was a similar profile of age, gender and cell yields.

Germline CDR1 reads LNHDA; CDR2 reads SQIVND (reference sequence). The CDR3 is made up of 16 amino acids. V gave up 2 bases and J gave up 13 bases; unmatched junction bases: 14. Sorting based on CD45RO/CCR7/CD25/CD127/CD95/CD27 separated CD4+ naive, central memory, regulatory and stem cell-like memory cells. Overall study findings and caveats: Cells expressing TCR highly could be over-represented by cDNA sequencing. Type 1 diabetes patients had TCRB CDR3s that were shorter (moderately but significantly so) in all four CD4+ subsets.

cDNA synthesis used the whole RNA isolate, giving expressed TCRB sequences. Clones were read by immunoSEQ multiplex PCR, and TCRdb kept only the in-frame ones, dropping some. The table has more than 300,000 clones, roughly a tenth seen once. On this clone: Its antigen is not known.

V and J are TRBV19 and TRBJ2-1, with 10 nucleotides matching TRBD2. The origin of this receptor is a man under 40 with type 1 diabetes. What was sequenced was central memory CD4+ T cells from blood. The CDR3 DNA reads TGTGCCAGTAGTATAACCTCCGGGCTAGCGGGGGCCTTTCAGTTCTTC. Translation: CASSITSGLAGAFQFF.